These 18 T cell receptor beta chains were all obtained from the same sample, sequenced in a study of cytomegalovirus exposure and HLA in healthy donors. This PCR relied on a set of 60 Vbeta primers and 13 Jbeta primers. TCRdb's copy holds only in-frame clones and misses some; the assay was immunoSEQ multiplex PCR. This table has roughly 100,000 clones, approximately 80% appearing once. The material sequenced was PBMCs. The receptors come from a young man in good health and CMV-seronegative.

CDR3 sequence: CAWSAAGKTQETQYF. CDR3 DNA: TGTGCCTGGAGTGCTGCAGGGAAAACCCAAGAGACCCAGTACTTC. This chain joins TRBV30 and TRBJ2-5, with D possibly being TRBD1 (5 bases). The germline V gene has CDR1 GTSNPN and CDR2 SVGIG (reference sequence). This CDR3 has 15 amino acids. Trimming removed 1 base at V and 1 base at J, with 13 bases between.

The chain carries TRBV11-3 and TRBJ1-1; D not certain. Germline CDR1 SGHNT, CDR2 YENEEA. V was trimmed by 0 bases and J by 7 bases, leaving 9 bases between them. The CDR3 is 13 amino acids. Here the CDR3 reads CASSLDGVGEAFF. The DNA for the CDR3 is TGTGCCAGCAGCTTAGATGGAGTAGGTGAAGCTTTCTTT.

CDR3: CASSLFSGTGGAFF. CDR3 coding DNA: TGTGCCAGCAGTTTATTCTCTGGGACAGGGGGAGCTTTCTTT. The rearrangement uses TRBV28 and TRBJ1-1, with 11 positions matching TRBD1. Germline V lookup: CDR1 MDHEN, CDR2 SYDVKM. The ends lost 1 base at V and 10 bases at J; junction bases unmatched: 5. The CDR3 has 14 amino acids.

In this sample, this clone turned up once. The rearrangement links TRBV7-9 to TRBJ2-7; D possibly corresponds to TRBD1 (5 bases). The V gene lost 4 bases and the J gene lost 0 bases, with 10 bases spanning the gap. There are 14 residues in the CDR3. Germline-derived CDR1 and CDR2 are SEHNR and FQNEAQ (reference sequence). The CDR3, as DNA: TGTGCCAGCAGCTATCACAGGAGCTCCTACGAGCAGTACTTC. Translated: CASSYHRSSYEQYF.

The chain uses TRBV5-4 and TRBJ2-3, with 8 bases fitting TRBD2. CDR3 length: 15 amino acids. V shed 0 bases and J 6 bases; nucleotides not matched to a gene: 6. Germline V gives CDR1 SGHNT, CDR2 YYREEE (reference sequence). Here the CDR3 DNA reads TGTGCCAGCAGCTTGGCCGCCGGGGGGGCGGATACGCAGTATTTT. Amino acid sequence: CASSLAAGGADTQYF.

The chain carries TRBV5-1 and TRBJ2-4; D perhaps matches TRBD1 (5 bases). Germline CDR1 reads SGHRS; CDR2 reads YFSETQ. CDR3 length equals 14 residues. V was trimmed by 5 bases and J by 3 bases, leaving 12 bases between them. The CDR3 region is CASREGVGKNIQYF. CDR3 DNA: TGCGCCAGCAGAGAAGGGGTAGGCAAAAACATTCAGTACTTC. The whole variable domain, remainder taken from reference TRBV5-1 and TRBJ2-4, is KAGVTQTPRYLIKTRGQQVTLSCSPISGHRSVSWYQQTPGQGLQFLFEYFSETQRNKGNFPGRFSGRQFSNSRSEMNVSTLELGDSALYLCASREGVGKNIQYFGAGTRLSVL.

This clone came up once. The chain joins TRBV5-6 to TRBJ1-2, with 9 bases aligning to TRBD1. Germline CDR1 and CDR2: SGHDT and YYEEEE. With 0 bases clipped from V and 5 bases from J, the junction kept 5 bases outside the gene matches. This CDR3 has 15 amino acids. The CDR3 protein is CASSLVQGARYGYTF. The CDR3 region has the DNA TGTGCCAGCAGCTTGGTACAGGGGGCACGGTATGGCTACACCTTC.

The chain links TRBV6-1 to TRBJ2-7; 10 bases fit TRBD1. This CDR3 region has 14 residues. Trimming cost V 7 bases and J 0 bases; bases outside gene matches: 3. The germline CDR1 and CDR2 sequences are MNHNS and SASEGT. The CDR3 here is CASTRTGGSYEQYF. DNA of the CDR3: TGTGCCAGCACCAGGACAGGGGGCTCCTACGAGCAGTACTTC.

This clone was seen only a few times. The rearrangement uses TRBV19 and TRBJ2-3; weak D call: TRBD2 (5 bases). V lost 10 bases to trimming and J lost 6 bases, with 20 bases between them. The CDR3 length is 14 residues. The germline V gene has CDR1 LNHDA and CDR2 SQIVND (reference sequence). CDR3 protein: CATNRASTGDTQYF. The CDR3 DNA sequence: TGTGCCACCAACCGGGCTTCCACGGGGGATACGCAGTATTTT.

The chain combines TRBV27 with TRBJ2-3, with D possibly TRBD2 on 7 matching bases. Trimming shortened V by 3 bases and J by 4 bases, and 14 bases separated the two germline ends. CDR1 and CDR2 (germline): MNHEY, SMNVEV (reference sequence). The CDR3 length is 15 residues. CDR3: CASSFGGGAADTQYF. CDR3 DNA: TGTGCCAGCAGTTTTGGAGGGGGGGCGGCAGATACGCAGTATTTT.

This sequence joins TRBV6-5 and TRBJ2-2, with 8 bases fitting TRBD2. There are 16 residues in the CDR3. Germline CDR1 reads MNHEY; CDR2 reads SVGAGI. V shed 4 bases and J 1 base; nucleotides not matched to a gene: 5. CDR3 coding DNA: TGTGCCAGCAGTTTCGAGCGGGGGCGGAACACCGGGGAGCTGTTTTTT. Its protein product is CASSFERGRNTGELFF.

A few counts support this clone. The chain uses TRBV5-6 and TRBJ1-1; 7 positions agree with TRBD1. The V segment lost 0 bases and the J segment 4 bases; nucleotides outside the gene matches: 9. The germline V gene encodes CDR1 SGHDT and CDR2 YYEEEE. The length of the CDR3 is 16 residues. This CDR3 reads CASSLAIKGGITEAFF. The DNA of the CDR3 is TGTGCCAGCAGCTTGGCCATTAAAGGGGGCATCACTGAAGCTTTCTTT.

The chain recombines TRBV4-3 with TRBJ2-2, with 8 bases lining up with TRBD2. CDR1 and CDR2 (germline): LGHNA, YSLEER. The CDR3 totals 16 residues. V lost 2 bases to trimming and J lost 1 base; unmatched junction nucleotides: 3. The CDR3 protein is CASSQLAGKNTGELFF. The DNA of the CDR3 is TGCGCCAGCAGCCAATTAGCGGGGAAGAACACCGGGGAGCTGTTTTTT.

The chain is built from TRBV29-1 and TRBJ2-5; 7 nucleotides align to TRBD1. V was clipped by 0 bases and J by 1 base; unmatched bases: 8. The CDR3 has 16 residues. The germline V gene encodes CDR1 SQVTM and CDR2 ANQGSEA. CDR3 DNA sequence: TGCAGCGTTGAAGATCGGGCCCGGGACAGCCAAGAGACCCAGTACTTC. Residues: CSVEDRARDSQETQYF.

This sequence joins TRBV15 and TRBJ2-4; D remains unclear. Germline V gene lookup returns CDR1 LNHNV and CDR2 YYDKDF (reference sequence). The CDR3 length is 16 residues. The V end lost 6 bases, the J end lost 0 bases, and 15 bases lay between the germline ends. The CDR3 protein is CATSPDSSLAKNIQYF. CDR3 in DNA: TGTGCCACCAGTCCTGACTCCAGCTTAGCCAAAAACATTCAGTACTTC.

The V gene is TRBV25-1, the J gene TRBJ2-2; 7 bases agree with TRBD1. There are 14 residues in the CDR3. The germline gives CDR1 MGHDK, CDR2 SYGVNS. V lost 8 bases and J lost 5; bases outside the gene matches: 8. As DNA, the CDR3 is TGTGCCAGCGCTAGACAGGGTTTAACCGGGGAGCTGTTTTTT. Translating gives CASARQGLTGELFF.

This clone was observed a handful of times. J is TRBJ1-6 and V is TRBV27; 10 nucleotides match TRBD1. CDR3 length: 17 residues. The germline V gene encodes CDR1 MNHEY and CDR2 SMNVEV (reference sequence). V was clipped by 2 bases and J by 7 bases; unmatched bases: 8. CDR3 loop: CASSLTGQGVTNSPLHF. The CDR3 bases are TGTGCCAGCAGTTTAACCGGACAGGGGGTAACCAATTCACCCCTCCACTTT.

This sequence joins TRBV4-1 and TRBJ2-3, with D possibly being TRBD2 (5 bases). V lost 8 bases to trimming and J lost 2 bases, with 17 bases between them. Germline loops: CDR1 MGHRA, CDR2 YSYEKL. The CDR3 loop spans 15 amino acids. The CDR3 reads CASVSGKRVTDTQYF. The DNA of the CDR3 is TGCGCCAGCGTATCCGGGAAGAGGGTCACAGATACGCAGTATTTT.